This TCR beta chain was sequenced during a study of OX40 agonist ivuxolimab in advanced cancers. Clones were read by immunoSEQ multiplex PCR, and TCRdb kept only the in-frame ones, dropping some. Of 50,000 to 75,000 clones listed, around 86% are singletons. Notes on this clone: Antigen specificity is unknown.

The CDR3 totals 19 residues. Germline V gene data show CDR1 as SNHLY and CDR2 as FYNNEI. V shed 6 bases and J 0 bases; nucleotides not matched to a gene: 13. Peripheral blood came from all dose cohorts at three timepoints. Study outcomes and limitations: At doses 0.1 to 3.0 mg/kg, CD4+ and CD8+ clones expanded.

The specimen was CD4+ or CD8+ T cells sorted from blood, collected in a trial of the OX40 agonist ivuxolimab. The receptor was derived from an adult with an advanced solid tumor such as melanoma, head and neck, liver or kidney cancer. This sequence joins TRBV2 and TRBJ2-3, with TRBD2 identical over 12 bases. This CDR3 reads CASSSGLAGPSRSTDTQYF. For the CDR3, the DNA is TGTGCCAGCAGCTCTGGACTAGCGGGGCCGAGTCGAAGCACAGATACGCAGTATTTT.